This T cell receptor beta chain was observed in a study of T cell responses to AZD1222 COVID-19 vaccine (dated by TCRdb to 2020 to 2022). For the wider study: TCR sequencing was performed for 230 to 250 trial participants, of whom about 200 were given two doses of AZD1222 and about 25 were given two doses of MenACWY control vaccine. Trial participants were enrolled by age into subgroups of 18-55, 56-69 and 70-plus years, and approximately 150, 30 and 60 TCR-sequenced participants, respectively, were included in these subgroups.

The intended sense of this specimen's time point label: about 28 days (+/-7) after the second vaccine dose. AZD1222 recipients with second doses at about 4 weeks or about 12 weeks were pooled, because spike-specific TCR depth and breadth did not differ between schedules. Vaccinee samples came from UK trials COV001 and COV002, including a single-blind randomized controlled phase 2/3 trial of AZD1222 (ChAdOx1 nCoV-19) in healthy adults. For TCRbeta chain sequencing, PBMC samples were collected from trial participants at day 0 and at day 28 after the second dose. The CDR3 regions of human TCRbeta chains were analyzed by immunosequencing. As for the authors' bioinformatics: Repertoire TCRs were matched against a reference library of SARS-CoV-2-specific TCRs generated with the MIRA antigen-specificity platform. Breadth was defined as the fraction of unique TCRs that were SARS-CoV-2-associated, and depth was defined as the fraction of total T cells that were SARS-CoV-2-associated. Using the MIRA data, each spike-specific TCR was mapped to the spike region that the TCR reacts to and placed in a CD4 or CD8 class. Log10-transformed breadth and depth values were compared by one-way ANOVA with Sidak's multiple comparisons tests. In its TCRdb copy, this immuneACCESS table keeps in-frame sequences only and misses some clones. Where compared with another copy, unresolved V genes explain less than half of these, and the others have no known cause. V and J calls and clone size are copied from that table; D and trimming were computed from the DNA. Counted in this sample were 130,000 to 150,000 clones; 86% of them appeared once. The top ten clones comprise 5% to 6% of the sample.

This clone was seen once. Its cognate antigen has yet to be identified. Base qualities are not recorded, but no much larger clone differs from it by a single base. Beyond this particular receptor, the publication reports: Epitopes outside the regions mutated in the B.1.351 and B.1.1.7 variants were reportedly recognized by nearly half of the unique spike-specific TCRs. Conclusions about previously exposed vaccinees were limited because only six or seven AZD1222 recipients were SARS-CoV-2 seropositive at baseline. The whole spike protein was spanned by vaccine-associated CD4 TCRs, and dominant responses were seen in regions 160-218 and 743-854. Because no day 14 peak-response samples were available, repertoires were characterized only after the peak T cell response. Participants were mostly white British, with more females than males. The authors suggested clonal diversity may have been underestimated. After two AZD1222 doses, spike-specific TCR breadth and depth were significantly higher than at day 0 and than in MenACWY recipients. The 56-69-year group was small, and its depth increase did not reach significance, likely because of low power.

CDR1 is given as SSHAT and CDR2 as FNYEAQ, both from the germline V gene (reference sequence). Including cysteine and phenylalanine, the CDR3 has 15 amino acids. Just CDR3 DNA is preserved here, 45 bases in frame from base 1. After removal of 5 bases from V and 2 bases from J, the junction retains 5 bases not matched to a gene. The receptor's source is an adult who received the AZD1222 COVID-19 vaccine. Recombination linked TRBV7-7 to TRBJ2-7; 11 middle bases align to TRBD1. This specimen consisted of peripheral blood, obtained 28 days after the second AZD1222 dose. The nucleotide sequence is TGTGCCAGCAGCGCGGGACAGGGGGACACCTACGAGCAGTACTTC. The resulting protein is CASSAGQGDTYEQYF.